This is a list of T cell receptor beta chains from one sample in a study of T cell repertoires in cytomegalovirus infection. Using its own MiXCR run on the reads, TCRdb lists one record per CDR3 protein. The data hold fewer than 200,000 distinct CDR3 sequences, with 9.5% observed a single time. The sequencing sample was made of PBMCs. The receptors come from a human donor in good health (CMV status not recorded). Some clones in this sample may be carry-over from other donors' samples. Each CDR3 is given with its conserved first and last residue. D genes are given only for firm matches. Only part of the rows carry a size: once, few, many, or a class if the clone is expanded.

TRBD1	-	TRBV18	TRBJ1-1	TGTGCCAGTTGCCGACAGGGGGCCTTTACTGAAGCTTTCTTT	CASCRQGAFTEAFF
TRBD1	many	TRBV19	TRBJ2-7	TGTGCCAGTAGTGAACAGGGGACCTACGAGCAGTACTTC	CASSEQGTYEQYF
-	many	TRBV14	TRBJ2-1	TGTGCCAGCAGCCACATGGACCGAGACAATGAGCAGTTCTTC	CASSHMDRDNEQFF
-	-	TRBV29-1	TRBJ1-2	TGCAGCGTTGAAGATACGGGAGGGCAGGGAGGAGCTCACTATGGCTACACCTTC	CSVEDTGGQGGAHYGYTF
-	-	TRBV28	TRBJ2-5	TGTGCCAGCAGTTTATACGGGGTCCAAGGCCAAGAGACCCAGTACTTC	CASSLYGVQGQETQYF
-	many	TRBV10-3	TRBJ2-3	TGTGCCATCAGTGAGTCGGAGGCAGATACGCAGTATTTT	CAISESEADTQYF
-	few	TRBV20-1	TRBJ2-1	TGCAGTGCTAGAGATTACAGGGCTAGCGGACACAATGAGCAGTTCTTC	CSARDYRASGHNEQFF
-	-	TRBV28	TRBJ1-1	TGTGCCAGTCTCCTCCGGGGTTCGGCCACTGAAGCTTTCTTT	CASLLRGSATEAFF
-	-	TRBV20-1	TRBJ2-1	TGCAGTGCTAGCCTCCCGGGCACAAGGCCCTCCGATGAGCAGTTCTTC	CSASLPGTRPSDEQFF
-	many	TRBV14	TRBJ2-7	TGTGCCAGCAGCCAAGGCAGGGCCTCCTACGAGCAGTACTTC	CASSQGRASYEQYF
-	many	TRBV15	TRBJ2-5	TGTGCCACCAGCAGAGAGGGACTTCAAGAGACCCAGTACTTC	CATSREGLQETQYF
TRBD2	many	TRBV7-8	TRBJ2-7	TGTGCCAGCAGCTTACTTACAGCGGGGCTCTCCTACGAGCAGTACTTC	CASSLLTAGLSYEQYF
TRBD2	-	TRBV6-2/TRBV6-3	TRBJ2-5	TGTGCCAGCAGTTTCAGCGGGAGGGGGTGGCAAGAGACCCAGTACTTC	CASSFSGRGWQETQYF
TRBD1	many	TRBV27	TRBJ1-1	TGTGCCAGCAGTTTACGAGGGACAGTTGAGAGTCAAGCTTTCTTT	CASSLRGTVESQAFF
TRBD2	many	TRBV7-9	TRBJ2-1	TGTGCCAGCAGCCTACATGGACTAGCTAATGAGCAGTTCTTC	CASSLHGLANEQFF
-	many	TRBV11-2	TRBJ1-3	TGTGCCAGCAGCTTAGAGCGACAGAGCTCTGGAAACACCATATATTTT	CASSLERQSSGNTIYF
-	many	TRBV7-2	TRBJ1-5	TGTGCCAGCAGCTTATTGGGGGGCATGAGCAATCAGCCCCAGCATTTT	CASSLLGGMSNQPQHF
-	-	TRBV20-1	TRBJ1-5	TGCAGTGCTAGAGATCGTCTTGGCAGCCACAATCAGCCCCAGCATTTT	CSARDRLGSHNQPQHF
-	many	TRBV7-8	TRBJ1-1	TGTGCCAGCAGCTTAGGATGGACGGGGAACACTGAAGCTTTCTTT	CASSLGWTGNTEAFF
TRBD1	many	TRBV7-2	TRBJ2-3	TGTGCCAGCACCCTAGGACAGGGCACAGATACGCAGTATTTT	CASTLGQGTDTQYF
-	-	TRBV9	TRBJ2-1	TGTGCCAGCAGCGTAGCCGAACCCAATGAGCAGTTCTTC	CASSVAEPNEQFF
TRBD2	many	TRBV7-3	TRBJ2-3	TGTGCCAGCAGCTCGTCGACTAGCGGGAGGGGTACAGATACGCAGTATTTT	CASSSSTSGRGTDTQYF
TRBD2	many	TRBV11-2	TRBJ2-7	TGTGCCAGCAGCTTAACGTCTAGCGGGACCTACGAGCAGTACTTC	CASSLTSSGTYEQYF
-	many	TRBV7-2	TRBJ1-4	TGTGCCAGCAGCTTCGAGCGGGGAACAGGGAAACTGTTTTTT	CASSFERGTGKLFF
-	many	TRBV7-2	TRBJ1-1	TGTGCCAGCAGCGAGGTTGGAGGGTACACTGAAGCTTTCTTT	CASSEVGGYTEAFF